This T cell receptor (beta chain) was identified during a study of cytomegalovirus exposure and HLA in healthy donors. Background on the study: It was reported in a later analysis that the same platform had been used for the 120 validation repertoires as for the approximately 670 first-cohort repertoires.

With regard to this clone: Its antigen is not known.

TCRdb's table, derived via immunoSEQ multiplex PCR, lists solely in-frame clones and lacks some. This sample has more than 150,000 clones, with roughly 84% found just once. CDR1 is MGHRA, CDR2 YSYEKL, per germline. This CDR3 has 16 residues. Losses at the gene ends were 0 bases for V and 2 bases for J; bases not matched to a gene: 4. Study outcomes and limitations: In vitro experiments confirmed that a few CMV-associated chains were specific for CMV antigens.

This chain joins TRBV4-1 and TRBJ2-7; 10 bases fit TRBD2. The clonotype originates from a man between 18 and 29 years old in good health and CMV-seropositive. Specimen: PBMCs. For the CDR3, the DNA is TGCGCCAGCAGCCAAGAAGGTCTAGCGGGAGCCTACGAGCAGTACTTC. This codes for CASSQEGLAGAYEQYF.